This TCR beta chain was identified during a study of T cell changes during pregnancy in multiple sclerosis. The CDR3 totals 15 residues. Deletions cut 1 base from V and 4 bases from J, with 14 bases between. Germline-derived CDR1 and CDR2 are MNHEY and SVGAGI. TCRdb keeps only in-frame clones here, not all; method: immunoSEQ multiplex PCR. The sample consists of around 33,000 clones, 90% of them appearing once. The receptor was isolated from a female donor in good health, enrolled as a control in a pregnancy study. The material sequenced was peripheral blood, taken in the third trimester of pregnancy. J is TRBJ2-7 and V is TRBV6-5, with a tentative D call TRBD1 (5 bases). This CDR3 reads CASSYFRQGGYEQYF. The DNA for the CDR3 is TGTGCCAGCAGTTACTTTAGGCAGGGTGGGTACGAGCAGTACTTC.